This T cell receptor beta chain was captured in a study of control samples from healthy donors and cancer patients. Sequencing used immunoSEQ multiplex PCR; TCRdb keeps in-frame clones, though not all of them. Here the sample spans about 99,000 clones, roughly 89% being singletons. The germline V gene has CDR1 SGHTA and CDR2 FQGNSA. Losses at the gene ends were 5 bases for V and 3 bases for J; bases not matched to a gene: 6. This CDR3 region has 15 residues. The TCR originated in a man aged 55 to 70 with lung cancer. The sequenced sample consisted of PBMCs. This rearrangement joins TRBV7-2 to TRBJ1-1; 10 bases match TRBD1. DNA of the CDR3: TGTGCCAGCAGCCCCGGGACAGGGGTTCACACTGAAGCTTTCTTT. This sequence encodes CASSPGTGVHTEAFF.